This TCR beta chain was identified in a study of T cell changes during pregnancy in multiple sclerosis. Assay used: immunoSEQ multiplex PCR; TCRdb lists only in-frame clones, some missing. The profile covers 90,000 to 95,000 clones, with more than 85% appearing a single time and 0.8% to 0.95% taken by the ten largest. Trimming took 2 bases from V and 2 from J, leaving 9 bases between them. The CDR3 consists of 14 residues. Germline CDR1 and CDR2: MNHEY and SMNVEV (reference sequence). This clonotype was sampled from a female donor with multiple sclerosis, enrolled in a pregnancy study. The genes are TRBV27 and TRBJ1-1; tentative D call: TRBD1 (6 bases). Sequencing was performed on peripheral blood, taken before pregnancy. For the CDR3, the DNA is TGTGCCAGCAGTTTAGGGGGCCCTAACACTGAAGCTTTCTTT. Its protein product is CASSLGGPNTEAFF.